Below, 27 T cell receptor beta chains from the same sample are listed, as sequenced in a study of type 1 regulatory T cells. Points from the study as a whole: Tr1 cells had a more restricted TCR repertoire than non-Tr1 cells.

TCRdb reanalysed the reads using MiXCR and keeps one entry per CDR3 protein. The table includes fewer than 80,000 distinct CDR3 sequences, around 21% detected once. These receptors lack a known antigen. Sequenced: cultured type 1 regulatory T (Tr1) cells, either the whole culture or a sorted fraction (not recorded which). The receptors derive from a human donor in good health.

DNA for the CDR3: TGCGCCAGCAGCTTGGGTGGTGAGGTTGGCTACACCTTC. Amino acids: CASSLGGEVGYTF. This chain connects TRBV5-1 to TRBJ1-2, with no clear D. Germline CDR1 SGHRS, CDR2 YFSETQ. This CDR3 is 13 amino acids long. With 0 bases removed from V and 7 bases from J, the gap between germline ends came to 10 bases.

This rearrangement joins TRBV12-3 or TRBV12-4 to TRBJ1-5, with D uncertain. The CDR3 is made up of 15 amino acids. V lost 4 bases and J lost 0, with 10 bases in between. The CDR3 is CASSSRPNSNQPQHF. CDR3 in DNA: TGTGCCAGCAGTTCCCGACCGAATAGCAATCAGCCCCAGCATTTT.

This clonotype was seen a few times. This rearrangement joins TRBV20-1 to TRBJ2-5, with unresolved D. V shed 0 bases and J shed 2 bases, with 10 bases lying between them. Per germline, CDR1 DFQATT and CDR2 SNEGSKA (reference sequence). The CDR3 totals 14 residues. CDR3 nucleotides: TGCAGTGCTAGAGAAGTCAGCCTGCAAGAGACCCAGTACTTC. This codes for CSAREVSLQETQYF.

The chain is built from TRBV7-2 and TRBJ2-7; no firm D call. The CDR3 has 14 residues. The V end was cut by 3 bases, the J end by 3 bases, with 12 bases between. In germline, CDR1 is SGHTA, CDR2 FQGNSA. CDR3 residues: CASSFGPQGYEQYF. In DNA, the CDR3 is TGTGCCAGCAGCTTCGGCCCCCAAGGCTACGAGCAGTACTTC.

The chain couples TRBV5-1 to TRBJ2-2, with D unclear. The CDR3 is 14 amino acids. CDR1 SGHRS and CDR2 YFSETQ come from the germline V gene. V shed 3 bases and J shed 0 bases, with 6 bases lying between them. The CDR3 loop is CASSYTANTGELFF. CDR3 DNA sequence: TGCGCCAGCAGCTATACAGCGAACACCGGGGAGCTGTTTTTT.

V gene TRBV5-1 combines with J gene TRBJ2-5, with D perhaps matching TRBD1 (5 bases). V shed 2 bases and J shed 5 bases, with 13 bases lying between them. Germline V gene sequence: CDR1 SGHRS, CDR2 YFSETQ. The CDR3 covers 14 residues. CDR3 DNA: TGCGCCAGCAGCTTAACGCGGCAGGGCGAGACCCAGTACTTC. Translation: CASSLTRQGETQYF.

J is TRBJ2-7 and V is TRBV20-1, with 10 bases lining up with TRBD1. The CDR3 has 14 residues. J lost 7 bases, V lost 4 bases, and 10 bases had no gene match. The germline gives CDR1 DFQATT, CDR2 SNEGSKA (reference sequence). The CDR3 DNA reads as TGCAGTGCTAAGGGGGGACAGGGGAGAATAGAGCAGTACTTC. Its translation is CSAKGGQGRIEQYF.

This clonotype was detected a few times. CDR3 amino acids: CASSLVPGNEKLFF. CDR3 nucleotide sequence: TGCGCCAGCAGCTTGGTGCCCGGTAATGAAAAACTGTTTTTT. The chain employs TRBV5-1 and TRBJ1-4; D unclear. Germline V gene sequence: CDR1 SGHRS, CDR2 YFSETQ. The CDR3 spans 14 residues. Trimming left V 0 bases short and J 4 bases short, with 7 bases between.

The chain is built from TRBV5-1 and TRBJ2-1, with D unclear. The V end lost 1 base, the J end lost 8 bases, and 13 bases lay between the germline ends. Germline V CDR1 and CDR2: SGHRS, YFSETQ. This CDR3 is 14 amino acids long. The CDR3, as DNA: TGCGCCAGCAGCTTGCCTCAACCGAGCGATGAGCAGTTCTTC. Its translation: CASSLPQPSDEQFF.

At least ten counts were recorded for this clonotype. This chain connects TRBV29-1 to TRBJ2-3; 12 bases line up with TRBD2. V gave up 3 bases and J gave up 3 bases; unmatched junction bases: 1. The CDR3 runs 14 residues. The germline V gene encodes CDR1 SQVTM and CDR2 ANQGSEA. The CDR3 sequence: CSVETSGRTDTQYF. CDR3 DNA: TGCAGCGTTGAGACTAGCGGGAGAACAGATACGCAGTATTTT.

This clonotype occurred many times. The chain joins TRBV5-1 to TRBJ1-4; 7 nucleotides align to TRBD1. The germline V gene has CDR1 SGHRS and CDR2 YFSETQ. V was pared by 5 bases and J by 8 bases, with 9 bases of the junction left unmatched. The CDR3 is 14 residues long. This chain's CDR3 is CASSSGTASEKLFF. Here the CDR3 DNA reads TGCGCCAGCAGTTCCGGGACAGCCAGCGAAAAACTGTTTTTT.

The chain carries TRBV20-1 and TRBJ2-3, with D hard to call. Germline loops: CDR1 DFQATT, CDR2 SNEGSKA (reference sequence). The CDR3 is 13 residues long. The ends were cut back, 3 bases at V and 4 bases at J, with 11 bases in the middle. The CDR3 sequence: CSARGLKADTQYF. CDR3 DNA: TGCAGTGCTAGGGGCCTCAAGGCAGATACGCAGTATTTT.

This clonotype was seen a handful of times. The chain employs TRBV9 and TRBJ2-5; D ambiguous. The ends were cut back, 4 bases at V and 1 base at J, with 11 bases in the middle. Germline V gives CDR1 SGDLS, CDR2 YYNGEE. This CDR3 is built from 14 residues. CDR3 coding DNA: TGTGCCAGCAGCCCCGTGGAGTCCCAAGAGACCCAGTACTTC. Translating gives CASSPVESQETQYF.

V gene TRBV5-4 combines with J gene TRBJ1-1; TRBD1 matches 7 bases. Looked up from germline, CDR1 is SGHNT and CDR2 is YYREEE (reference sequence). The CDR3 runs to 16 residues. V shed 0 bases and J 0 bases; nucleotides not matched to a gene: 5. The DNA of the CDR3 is TGTGCCAGCAGCTTGGGACAGGGAGGGGTGAACACTGAAGCTTTCTTT. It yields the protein CASSLGQGGVNTEAFF.

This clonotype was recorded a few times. CDR3 sequence reads: CASSSGQAHPEAFF. DNA of the CDR3: TGCGCCAGCAGCTCTGGACAGGCTCATCCTGAAGCTTTCTTT. J is TRBJ1-1 and V is TRBV5-1, with TRBD1 identical over 7 bases. CDR3 size: 14 residues. Trimming removed 3 bases from V and 6 bases from J; junction bases left unmatched: 8. Germline-derived CDR1 and CDR2 are SGHRS and YFSETQ.

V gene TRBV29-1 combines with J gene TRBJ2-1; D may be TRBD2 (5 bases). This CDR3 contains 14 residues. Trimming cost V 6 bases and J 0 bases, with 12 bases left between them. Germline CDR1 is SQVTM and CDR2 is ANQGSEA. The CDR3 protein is CSVIGVSSYNEQFF. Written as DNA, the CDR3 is TGCAGCGTAATCGGGGTCAGCTCCTACAATGAGCAGTTCTTC.

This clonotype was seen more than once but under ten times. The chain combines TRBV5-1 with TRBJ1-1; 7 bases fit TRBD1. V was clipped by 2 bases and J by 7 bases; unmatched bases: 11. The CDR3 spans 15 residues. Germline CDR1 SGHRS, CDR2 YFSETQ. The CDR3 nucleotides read TGCGCCAGCAGCTTAGGACAGGACCCAGCCCATGAAGCTTTCTTT. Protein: CASSLGQDPAHEAFF.

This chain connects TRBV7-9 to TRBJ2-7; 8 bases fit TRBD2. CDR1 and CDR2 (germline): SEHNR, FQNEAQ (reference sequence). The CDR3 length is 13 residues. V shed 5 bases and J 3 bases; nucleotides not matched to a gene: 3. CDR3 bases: TGTGCCAGCAGCATAAGCGGGAGCTACGAGCAGTACTTC. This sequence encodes CASSISGSYEQYF.

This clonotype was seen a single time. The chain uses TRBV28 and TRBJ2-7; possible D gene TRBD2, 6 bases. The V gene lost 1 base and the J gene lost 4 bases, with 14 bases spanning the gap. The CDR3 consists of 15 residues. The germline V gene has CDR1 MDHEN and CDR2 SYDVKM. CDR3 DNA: TGTGCCAGCAGTTTATCCACTAACGGGAGTTACGAGCAGTACTTC. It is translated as CASSLSTNGSYEQYF.

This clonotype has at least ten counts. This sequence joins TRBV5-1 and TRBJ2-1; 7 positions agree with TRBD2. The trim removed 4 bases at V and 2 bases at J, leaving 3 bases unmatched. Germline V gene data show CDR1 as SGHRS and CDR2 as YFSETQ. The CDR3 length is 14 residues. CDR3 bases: TGCGCCAGCAGCAGGGACTACACCTACAATGAGCAGTTCTTC. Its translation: CASSRDYTYNEQFF.

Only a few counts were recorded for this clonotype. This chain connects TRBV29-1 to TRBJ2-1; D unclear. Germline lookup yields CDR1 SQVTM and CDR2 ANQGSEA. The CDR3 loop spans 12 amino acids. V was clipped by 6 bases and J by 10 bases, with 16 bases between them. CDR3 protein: CSVLIWTEEQFF. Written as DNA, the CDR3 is TGCAGCGTCCTTATATGGACGGAGGAGCAGTTCTTC.

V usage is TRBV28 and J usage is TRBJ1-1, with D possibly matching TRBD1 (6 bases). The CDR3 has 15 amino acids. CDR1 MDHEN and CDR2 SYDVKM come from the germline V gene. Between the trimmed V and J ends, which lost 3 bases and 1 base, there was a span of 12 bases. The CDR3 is CASSLAGAGNTEAFF. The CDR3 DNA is TGTGCCAGCAGTTTGGCGGGGGCAGGGAACACTGAAGCTTTCTTT.

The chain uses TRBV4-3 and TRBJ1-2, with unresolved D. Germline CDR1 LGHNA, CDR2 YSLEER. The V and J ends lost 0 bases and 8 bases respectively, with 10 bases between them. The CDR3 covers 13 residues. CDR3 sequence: CASSQERLYGYTF. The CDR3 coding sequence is TGCGCCAGCAGCCAAGAGAGGCTGTACGGCTACACCTTC.

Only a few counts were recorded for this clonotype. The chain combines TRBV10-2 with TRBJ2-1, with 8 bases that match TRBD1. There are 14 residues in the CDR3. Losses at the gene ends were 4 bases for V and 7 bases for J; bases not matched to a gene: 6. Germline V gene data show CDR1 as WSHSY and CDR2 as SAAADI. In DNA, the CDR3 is TGCGCCAGCAGTGGACAGGGGCCTGTGAATGAGCAGTTCTTC. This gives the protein CASSGQGPVNEQFF.

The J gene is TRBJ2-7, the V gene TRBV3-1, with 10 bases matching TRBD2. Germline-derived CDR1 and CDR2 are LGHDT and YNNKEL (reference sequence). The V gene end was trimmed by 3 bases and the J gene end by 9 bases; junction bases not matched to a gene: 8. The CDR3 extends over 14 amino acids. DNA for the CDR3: TGTGCCAGCAGCCAGACCGGGACTAGCGCCGTGCAGTACTTC. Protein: CASSQTGTSAVQYF.

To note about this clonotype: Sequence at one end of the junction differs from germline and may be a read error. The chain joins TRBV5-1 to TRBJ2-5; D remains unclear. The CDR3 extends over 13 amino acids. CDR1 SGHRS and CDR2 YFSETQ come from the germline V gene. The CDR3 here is CTSSLALGETQYF. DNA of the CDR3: TGCACCAGCAGCTTGGCCTTGGGGGAGACCCAGTACTTC.

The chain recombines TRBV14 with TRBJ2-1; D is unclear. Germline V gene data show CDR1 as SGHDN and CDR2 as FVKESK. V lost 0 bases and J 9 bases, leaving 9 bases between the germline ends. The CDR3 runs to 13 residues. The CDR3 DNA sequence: TGTGCCAGCAGCCAAGATCTAACAACTGAGCAGTTCTTC. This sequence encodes CASSQDLTTEQFF.